This TCR beta chain derives from a study of blood T cells in healthy people across ages. Findings and limits, study-wide: Across samples, TCR beta diversity tracked strongly with naive T cell percentage.

PCR was performed a second time for roughly 6 to 12 cycles using a sample-barcoded 5' primer and a J-beta primer mix. TCRdb ran MiXCR on the 5' RACE reads and lists one entry per CDR3 protein. Of 1.8 million or so distinct CDR3 sequences in the sample, roughly two fifths were seen once. This clonotype was seen more than once but under ten times. Its matching antigen is unknown. The clonotype comes from a human donor in good health. The sequencing input was blood.

The CDR3 spells CASSYGLAGGLYYEQYF. The CDR3 DNA reads as TGTGCCAGCAGCTACGGACTAGCGGGGGGGCTCTACTACGAGCAGTACTTC. V is TRBV6-5 and J is TRBJ2-7, with 15 bases lining up with TRBD2. V was clipped by 6 bases and J by 3 bases; unmatched bases: 9. Germline-derived CDR1 and CDR2 are MNHEY and SVGAGI. This CDR3 contains 17 residues.